This T cell receptor beta chain was recovered during a study of T cells expressing NK-cell markers. Study summary: Researchers got TCR beta repertoires out of sorted CD3+CD56+NKG2C+, CD3+CD56+NKG2C- and CD3+CD56-NKG2C+ T cells. Study-level results: Several of the donors also had these clonotypes leading their CD3+CD56-NKG2C+ fraction. Nothing established the HCMV specificity of expanded NKG2C+ T cell clones. Over 5 donors had dominant NKG2C+ clonotypes that comprised about 1.0-7.5% of their CD8+ T cells.

The CDR3 length is 16 residues. Germline values: CDR1 SNHLY, CDR2 FYNNEI. No DNA is given; TCRdb re-called the 5' RACE reads and lists each CDR3 protein once. The listing contains 150,000 or so distinct CDR3 sequences. A word on this clonotype: Its antigen is currently unknown.

The gene calls are TRBV2 and TRBJ1-6; TCRdb outputs TRBD1, but without DNA this stays unchecked. The sample consisted of blood T cells: a sorted CD56 or NKG2C T cell subset, CD4+ or CD8+ T cells, or bulk PBMC T cells (not recorded which). The TCR was taken from a woman aged 45-60 years in good health. This CDR3 is CASSEWDSPSTSPLHF.